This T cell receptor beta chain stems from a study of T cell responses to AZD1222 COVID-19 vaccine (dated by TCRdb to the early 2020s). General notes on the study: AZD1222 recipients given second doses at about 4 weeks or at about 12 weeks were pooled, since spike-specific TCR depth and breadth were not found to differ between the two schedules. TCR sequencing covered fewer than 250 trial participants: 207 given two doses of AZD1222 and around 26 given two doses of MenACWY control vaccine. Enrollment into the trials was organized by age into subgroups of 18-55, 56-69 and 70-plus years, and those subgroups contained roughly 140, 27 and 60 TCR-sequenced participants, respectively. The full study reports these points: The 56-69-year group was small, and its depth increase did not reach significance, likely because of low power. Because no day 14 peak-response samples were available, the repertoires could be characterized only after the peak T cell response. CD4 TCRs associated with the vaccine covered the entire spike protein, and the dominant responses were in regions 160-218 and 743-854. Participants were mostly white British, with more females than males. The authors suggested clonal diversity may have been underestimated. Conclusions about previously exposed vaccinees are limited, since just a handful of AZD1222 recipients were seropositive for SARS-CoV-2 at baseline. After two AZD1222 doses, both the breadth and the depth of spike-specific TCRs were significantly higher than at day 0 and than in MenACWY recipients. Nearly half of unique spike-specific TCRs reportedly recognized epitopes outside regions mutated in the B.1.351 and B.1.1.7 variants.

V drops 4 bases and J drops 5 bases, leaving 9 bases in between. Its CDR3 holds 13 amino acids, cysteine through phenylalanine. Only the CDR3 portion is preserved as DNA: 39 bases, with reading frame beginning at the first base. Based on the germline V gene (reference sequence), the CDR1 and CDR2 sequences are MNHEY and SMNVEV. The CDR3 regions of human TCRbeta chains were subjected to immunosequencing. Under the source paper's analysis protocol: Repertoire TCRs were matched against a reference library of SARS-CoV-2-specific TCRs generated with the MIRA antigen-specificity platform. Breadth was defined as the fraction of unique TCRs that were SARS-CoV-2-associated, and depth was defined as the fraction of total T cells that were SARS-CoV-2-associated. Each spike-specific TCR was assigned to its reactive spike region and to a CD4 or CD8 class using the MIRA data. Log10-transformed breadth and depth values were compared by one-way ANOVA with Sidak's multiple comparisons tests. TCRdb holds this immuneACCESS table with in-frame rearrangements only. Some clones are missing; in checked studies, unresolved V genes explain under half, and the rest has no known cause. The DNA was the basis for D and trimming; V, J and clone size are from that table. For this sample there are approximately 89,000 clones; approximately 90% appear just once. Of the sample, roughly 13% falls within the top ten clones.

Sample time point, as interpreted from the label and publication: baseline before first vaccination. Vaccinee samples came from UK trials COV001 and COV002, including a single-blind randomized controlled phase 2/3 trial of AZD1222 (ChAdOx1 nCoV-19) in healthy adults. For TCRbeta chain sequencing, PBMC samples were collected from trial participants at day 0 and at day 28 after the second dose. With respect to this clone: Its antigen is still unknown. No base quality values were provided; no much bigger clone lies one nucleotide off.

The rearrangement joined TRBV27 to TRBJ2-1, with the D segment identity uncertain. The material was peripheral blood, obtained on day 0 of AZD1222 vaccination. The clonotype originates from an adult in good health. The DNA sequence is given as TGTGCCAGCAGTTCCGACATAAACAATGAGCAGTTCTTC. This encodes CASSSDINNEQFF.